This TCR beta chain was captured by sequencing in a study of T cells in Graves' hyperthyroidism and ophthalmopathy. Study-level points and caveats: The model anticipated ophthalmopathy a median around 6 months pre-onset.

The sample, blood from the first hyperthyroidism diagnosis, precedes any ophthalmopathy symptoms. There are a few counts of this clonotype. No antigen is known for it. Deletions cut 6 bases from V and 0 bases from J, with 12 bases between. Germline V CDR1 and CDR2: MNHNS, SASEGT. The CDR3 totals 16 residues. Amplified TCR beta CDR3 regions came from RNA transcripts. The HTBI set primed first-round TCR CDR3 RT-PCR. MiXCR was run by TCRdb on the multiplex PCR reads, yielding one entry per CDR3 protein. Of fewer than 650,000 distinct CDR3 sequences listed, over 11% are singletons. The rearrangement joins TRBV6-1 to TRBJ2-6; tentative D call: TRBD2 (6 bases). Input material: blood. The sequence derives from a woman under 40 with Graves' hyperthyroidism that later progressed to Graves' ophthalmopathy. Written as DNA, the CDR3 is TGTGCCAGCAGCGGGGGTTTAAGCTCTGGGGCCAACGTCCTGACTTTC. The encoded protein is CASSGGLSSGANVLTF.